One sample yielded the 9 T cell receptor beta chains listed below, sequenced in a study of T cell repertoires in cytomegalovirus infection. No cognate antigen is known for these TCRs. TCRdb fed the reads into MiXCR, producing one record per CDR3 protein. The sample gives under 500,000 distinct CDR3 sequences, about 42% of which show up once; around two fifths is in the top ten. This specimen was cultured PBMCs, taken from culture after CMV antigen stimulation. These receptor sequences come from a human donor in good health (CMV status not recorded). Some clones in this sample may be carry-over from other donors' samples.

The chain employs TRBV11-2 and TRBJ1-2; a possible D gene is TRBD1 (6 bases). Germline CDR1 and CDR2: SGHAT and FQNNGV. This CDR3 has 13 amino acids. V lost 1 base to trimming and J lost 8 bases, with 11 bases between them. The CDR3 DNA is TGTGCCAGCAGCTTAGCGGGGACAAGGGGCTACACCTTC. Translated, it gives CASSLAGTRGYTF.

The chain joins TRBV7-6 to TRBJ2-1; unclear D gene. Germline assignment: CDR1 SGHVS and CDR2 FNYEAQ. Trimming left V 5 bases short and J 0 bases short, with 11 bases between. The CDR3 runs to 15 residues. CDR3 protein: CASSPNLVSYNEQFF. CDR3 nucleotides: TGTGCCAGCAGCCCAAACCTAGTCTCCTACAATGAGCAGTTCTTC.

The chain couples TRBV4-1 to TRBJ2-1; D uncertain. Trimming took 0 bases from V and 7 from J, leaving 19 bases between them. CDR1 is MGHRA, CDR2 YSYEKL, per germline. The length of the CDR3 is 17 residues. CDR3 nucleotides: TGCGCCAGCAGCCAAGAAGTCACTACGTGGGTCATGAATGAGCAGTTCTTC. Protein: CASSQEVTTWVMNEQFF.

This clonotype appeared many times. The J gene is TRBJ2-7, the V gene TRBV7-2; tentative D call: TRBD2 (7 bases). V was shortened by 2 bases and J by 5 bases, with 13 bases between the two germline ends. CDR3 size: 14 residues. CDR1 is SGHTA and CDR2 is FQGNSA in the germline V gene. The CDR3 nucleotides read TGTGCCAGCAGCTTATGGCCGGGGGGCGACGAGCAGTACTTC. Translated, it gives CASSLWPGGDEQYF.

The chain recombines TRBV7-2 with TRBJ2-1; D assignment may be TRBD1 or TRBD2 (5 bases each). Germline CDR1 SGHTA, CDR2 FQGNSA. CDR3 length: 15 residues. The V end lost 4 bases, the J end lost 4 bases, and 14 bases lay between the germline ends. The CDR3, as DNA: TGTGCCAGCAGCTCCCCGGGGCGGATATACAATGAGCAGTTCTTC. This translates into CASSSPGRIYNEQFF.

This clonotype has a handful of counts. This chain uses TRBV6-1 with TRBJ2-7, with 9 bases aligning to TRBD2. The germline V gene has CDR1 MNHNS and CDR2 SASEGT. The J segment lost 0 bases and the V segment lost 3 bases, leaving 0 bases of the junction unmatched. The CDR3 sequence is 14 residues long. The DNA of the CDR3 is TGTGCCAGCAGTGATAGCGGGAGCTCCTACGAGCAGTACTTC. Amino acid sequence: CASSDSGSSYEQYF.

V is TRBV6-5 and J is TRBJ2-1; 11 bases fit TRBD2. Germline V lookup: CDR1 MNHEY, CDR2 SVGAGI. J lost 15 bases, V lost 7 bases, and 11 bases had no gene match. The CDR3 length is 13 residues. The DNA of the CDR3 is TGTGCCAGCAAACAACTAGCGGGAGTAAGGCCGTTCTTC. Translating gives CASKQLAGVRPFF.

The CDR3 protein is CSASRTLNTEAFF. Here the CDR3 DNA reads TGCAGTGCTAGTCGAACCCTGAACACTGAAGCTTTCTTT. V gene TRBV20-1 combines with J gene TRBJ1-1, with unresolved D. The CDR3 totals 13 residues. With 3 bases removed from V and 0 bases from J, the gap between germline ends came to 8 bases. CDR1 DFQATT and CDR2 SNEGSKA come from the germline V gene (reference sequence).

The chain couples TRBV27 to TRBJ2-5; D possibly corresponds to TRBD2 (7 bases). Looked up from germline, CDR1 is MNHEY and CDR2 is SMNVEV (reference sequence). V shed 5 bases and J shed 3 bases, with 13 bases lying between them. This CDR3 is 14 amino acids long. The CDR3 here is CASSPAGAEETQYF. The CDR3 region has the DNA TGTGCCAGCAGTCCCGCGGGGGCCGAAGAGACCCAGTACTTC.